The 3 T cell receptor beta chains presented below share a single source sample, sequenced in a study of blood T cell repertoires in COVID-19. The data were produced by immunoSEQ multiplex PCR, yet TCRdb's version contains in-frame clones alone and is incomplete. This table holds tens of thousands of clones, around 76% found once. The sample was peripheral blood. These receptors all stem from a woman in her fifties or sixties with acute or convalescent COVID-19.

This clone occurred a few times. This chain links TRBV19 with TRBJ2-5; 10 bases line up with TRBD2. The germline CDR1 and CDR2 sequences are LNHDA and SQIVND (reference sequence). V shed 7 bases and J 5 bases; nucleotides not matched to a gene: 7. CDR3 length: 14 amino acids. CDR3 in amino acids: CASMSGGAGETQYF. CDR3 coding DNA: TGTGCCAGTATGAGCGGGGGGGCCGGGGAGACCCAGTACTTC.

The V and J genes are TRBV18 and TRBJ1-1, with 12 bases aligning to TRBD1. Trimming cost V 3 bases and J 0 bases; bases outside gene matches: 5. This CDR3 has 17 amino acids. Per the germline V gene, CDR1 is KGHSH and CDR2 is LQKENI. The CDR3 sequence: CASSPRDRGPLNTEAFF. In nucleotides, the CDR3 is TGTGCCAGCTCACCGAGGGACAGGGGGCCTCTGAACACTGAAGCTTTCTTT.

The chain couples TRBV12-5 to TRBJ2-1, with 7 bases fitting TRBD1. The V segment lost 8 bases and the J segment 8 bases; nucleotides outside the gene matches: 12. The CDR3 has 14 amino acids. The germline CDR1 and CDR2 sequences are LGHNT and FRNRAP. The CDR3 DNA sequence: TGTGCTAGTCAGAGCACAGGGGATGGGCATGAGCAGTTCTTC. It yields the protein CASQSTGDGHEQFF.